The 21 T cell receptor beta chains below all came from one sample that was sequenced in a study of T cell repertoires in cytomegalovirus infection (dated by TCRdb to between 2017 and 2020). Sequencing was carried out with an Illumina HiSeq 1500. TCRdb itself trimmed the public reads at Q25 with fastp, ran MiXCR and retained productive beta chains. Rows matching on CDR3 protein sequence are summarized as one entry with the most common DNA and genes. For this sample there are 350,000 to 550,000 distinct CDR3 sequences; roughly 30% appear just once. The leading ten clones occupy around 15% of the sample. The sequencing sample was made of PBMCs. The receptors derive from a human donor in good health (CMV status not recorded). Some clones in this sample may be carry-over from other donors' samples.

A word on this clonotype: This may come from a read error, since a much larger clone is one base off. The CDR3 ends on some other residue instead of the conserved phenylalanine or tryptophan, so this is likely a read error. The rearrangement joins TRBV7-2 to TRBJ2-3; a possible D gene is TRBD2 (7 bases). The V gene's germline CDR1 is SGHTA and CDR2 FQGNSA. This CDR3 contains 17 residues. V was clipped by 2 bases and J by 2 bases, with 17 bases between them. CDR3 sequence: CASSLYPRGAFTDTQYL. CDR3 coding DNA: TGTGCCAGCAGCTTATACCCCCGGGGGGCCTTCACAGATACGCAGTATTTG.

This clonotype was detected ten times or more. This chain connects TRBV12-3 or TRBV12-4 to TRBJ1-5; D not resolved. The CDR3 covers 14 residues. V was pared by 5 bases and J by 6 bases, with 14 bases between. The CDR3 region has the DNA TGTGCCAGCAGTCCCATGGGTGGGCGTCAGCCCCAGCATTTT. Amino acid sequence: CASSPMGGRQPQHF.

A few counts support this clonotype. The V gene is TRBV29-1, the J gene TRBJ2-1; the D is unclear. V was trimmed by 7 bases and J by 3 bases, leaving 10 bases between them. The V gene's germline CDR1 is SQVTM and CDR2 ANQGSEA. The CDR3 has 12 amino acids. CDR3 residues: CSAPLIYNEQFF. In DNA, the CDR3 is TGCAGCGCCCCCCTTATCTACAATGAGCAGTTCTTC.

In this sample, this clonotype turned up many times. This rearrangement joins TRBV7-3 to TRBJ1-5, with a tentative D call TRBD1 (5 bases). V was trimmed by 0 bases and J by 2 bases, leaving 20 bases between them. Germline-derived CDR1 and CDR2 are SGHTA and FQGTGA. This CDR3 has 19 residues. The DNA for the CDR3 is TGTGCCAGCAGCTTAACCGCTTCCGGGACCAAGCGGGGCAATCAGCCCCAGCATTTT. Its protein is CASSLTASGTKRGNQPQHF.

This chain links TRBV24-1 with TRBJ1-5; the D is unclear. This CDR3 region has 14 residues. Between the trimmed V and J ends, which lost 4 bases and 0 bases, there was a span of 6 bases. CDR1 and CDR2 from the germline V gene are KGHDR and SFDVKD. CDR3 amino acids: CATSDLYSNQPQHF. The CDR3 DNA reads TGTGCCACCAGTGACCTGTATAGCAATCAGCCCCAGCATTTT.

About this clonotype itself: This CDR3 fails to terminate in the conserved phenylalanine or tryptophan, so it likely reflects a read error. No DNA is shown, since the ends of the CDR3 on it are uncertain; the CDR3 is the one TCRdb lists. The rearrangement uses TRBV7-2 and TRBJ1-2; the table's D call of TRBD1 was not tested on the DNA. Germline CDR1 and CDR2: SGHTA and FQGNSA. The CDR3 is made up of 13 amino acids, end residues included. CDR3 amino acids: CASSLDRDVGYTL.

In DNA form, the CDR3 reads TGTGCCAGCAGTTTAGGGGGACAGTCATATAATTCACCCCTCCACTTT. As protein: CASSLGGQSYNSPLHF. The rearrangement links TRBV28 to TRBJ1-6; 7 bases align to TRBD1. The CDR3 is 16 residues long. V dropped 2 bases and J dropped 4; count of bases not matched to a gene: 5. Looked up from germline, CDR1 is MDHEN and CDR2 is SYDVKM.

In its sample, this clonotype was seen a few times. V and J are TRBV6-1 and TRBJ1-1; D is unclear. This CDR3 spans 15 amino acids. CDR1 is MNHNS, CDR2 SASEGT, per germline. V shed 7 bases and J shed 1 base, with 16 bases lying between them. The CDR3 sequence is CASNRIPSGNTEAFF. DNA of the CDR3: TGTGCCAGCAACCGCATTCCATCAGGGAACACTGAAGCTTTCTTT.

This clonotype was counted many times. The chain uses TRBV7-9 and TRBJ1-1; 7 bases agree with TRBD1. V was clipped by 1 base and J by 8 bases; unmatched bases: 4. From germline, CDR1 is SEHNR and CDR2 FQNEAQ (reference sequence). CDR3 length: 13 amino acids. Here the CDR3 reads CASSLGPGQEAFF. CDR3 DNA: TGTGCCAGCAGCTTAGGTCCGGGACAGGAAGCTTTCTTT. Full variable domain (missing parts from reference TRBV7-9 and TRBJ1-1): DTGVSQNPRHKITKRGQNVTFRCDPISEHNRLYWYRQTLGQGPEFLTYFQNEAQLEKSRLLSDRFSAERPKGSFSTLEIQRTEQGDSAMYLCASSLGPGQEAFFGQGTRLTVV.

V usage is TRBV7-4 and J usage is TRBJ2-3; no reliable D call. Trimming shortened V by 5 bases and J by 4 bases, and 13 bases separated the two germline ends. CDR3 size: 14 residues. Germline assignment: CDR1 SGHVT and CDR2 SQSDAQ. This CDR3 is CASSLSSKPDTQYF. CDR3 coding DNA: TGTGCCAGCAGCCTCAGCTCCAAGCCAGATACGCAGTATTTT.

On this clonotype: A clone one base away is much larger, so this may be a read error. The chain couples TRBV15 to TRBJ1-2, with 7 bases lining up with TRBD1. The germline CDR1 and CDR2 sequences are LNHNV and YYDKDF (reference sequence). The length of the CDR3 is 15 residues. CDR3 sequence: CATSRDLTGKGSGNF. The CDR3 DNA reads TGTGCCACCAGCAGGGACCTGACAGGGAAGGGGTCCGGCAACTTC.

The chain is built from TRBV6-6 and TRBJ2-1; perhaps TRBD2 as D (6 bases). Germline loops: CDR1 MNHNY, CDR2 SVGAGI (reference sequence). The V end was cut by 2 bases, the J end by 5 bases, with 16 bases between. The CDR3 length is 16 residues. For the CDR3, the DNA is TGTGCCAGCAGTTACCAAGGACTGGGGAGGAACAATGAGCAGTTCTTC. Translation: CASSYQGLGRNNEQFF.

This clonotype occurred a few times. The chain carries TRBV6-6 and TRBJ1-5; D remains unclear. V was clipped by 4 bases and J by 0 bases, with 4 bases between them. Germline V gene data show CDR1 as MNHNY and CDR2 as SVGAGI (reference sequence). The CDR3 runs 13 residues. In nucleotides, the CDR3 is TGTGCCAGCAGTTTTAATAGCAATCAGCCCCAGCATTTT. Protein sequence: CASSFNSNQPQHF.

This clonotype has only a few counts. This chain joins TRBV6-1 and TRBJ2-5; tentatively, D is TRBD1 (6 bases). Germline CDR1 and CDR2: MNHNS and SASEGT. V lost 10 bases and J 5 bases, leaving 11 bases between the germline ends. The CDR3 spans 11 residues. CDR3 in amino acids: CATQGLETQYF. The CDR3, as DNA: TGTGCCACTCAGGGGCTTGAGACCCAGTACTTC.

This clonotype was seen only a few times. This chain joins TRBV6-2 or TRBV6-3 and TRBJ1-6, with D perhaps matching TRBD1 (5 bases). Germline CDR1 reads MNHEY; CDR2 reads SVGEGT. CDR3 length: 14 amino acids. The V end was cut by 6 bases, the J end by 10 bases, with 16 bases between. CDR3 loop: CASSSPGGASPLHF. As DNA, the CDR3 is TGTGCCAGCAGCTCCCCGGGGGGAGCATCACCCCTCCACTTT.

This clonotype was seen only a few times. CDR3 amino acids: CASSYSQEGSGGAGGTQYF. The CDR3 DNA is TGTGCCAGCAGTTACTCTCAGGAAGGTAGCGGGGGGGCCGGAGGTACGCAGTATTTT. The chain couples TRBV6-6 to TRBJ2-3, with 11 bases matching TRBD2. V was pared by 0 bases and J by 8 bases, with 16 bases of the junction left unmatched. The germline V gene has CDR1 MNHNY and CDR2 SVGAGI (reference sequence). The CDR3 sequence is 19 residues long.

The table lists this clonotype with a count of one. Here the CDR3 omits its conserved ending phenylalanine or tryptophan, so a read error is the likely source. This rearrangement joins TRBV12-3 or TRBV12-4 to TRBJ1-2, with a possible D match to TRBD1 (6 bases). V was clipped by 5 bases and J by 2 bases, with 9 bases between them. CDR3 length: 13 amino acids. CDR3: CASSLGQNYGYTC. DNA of the CDR3: TGTGCCAGCAGTCTGGGACAAAACTATGGCTACACCTGC.

Concerning this clonotype itself: This may stem from a read error, because a much larger clone lies one nucleotide away. The rearrangement joins TRBV7-6 to TRBJ1-6; D might be TRBD1 (5 bases). This CDR3 is built from 18 residues. Germline V gives CDR1 SGHVS, CDR2 FNYEAQ. This chain's CDR3 is CASSQYTGLTLYNSPLQF. CDR3 nucleotides: TGTGCCAGCAGCCAATATACGGGACTGACTCTCTATAATTCACCCCTCCAATTT.

The J gene is TRBJ2-1, the V gene TRBV4-3; tentatively, D is TRBD2 (5 bases). V was pared by 1 base and J by 6 bases, with 10 bases between. CDR3 length equals 14 residues. The V gene's germline CDR1 is LGHNA and CDR2 YSLEER. For the CDR3, the DNA is TGCGCCAGCAGCCAAGGGCGAGGGAGCAATGAGCAGTTCTTC. It specifies CASSQGRGSNEQFF.

The chain couples TRBV12-3 or TRBV12-4 to TRBJ2-7, with D unresolved. V lost 3 bases, J lost 6 bases, and 9 bases lay in between. This CDR3 spans 12 amino acids. CDR3 sequence (DNA): TGTGCCAGCAGTTTGGCAGAATCCGAGCAGTACTTC. Its translation: CASSLAESEQYF.

This rearrangement joins TRBV7-9 to TRBJ2-3; no definite D call. The CDR3 is 14 amino acids. V lost 5 bases and J 0 bases, leaving 9 bases between the germline ends. From germline, CDR1 is SEHNR and CDR2 FQNEAQ (reference sequence). The CDR3 nucleotides are TGTGCCAGCAGCCACTTGGGTAGCACAGATACGCAGTATTTT. This encodes CASSHLGSTDTQYF.